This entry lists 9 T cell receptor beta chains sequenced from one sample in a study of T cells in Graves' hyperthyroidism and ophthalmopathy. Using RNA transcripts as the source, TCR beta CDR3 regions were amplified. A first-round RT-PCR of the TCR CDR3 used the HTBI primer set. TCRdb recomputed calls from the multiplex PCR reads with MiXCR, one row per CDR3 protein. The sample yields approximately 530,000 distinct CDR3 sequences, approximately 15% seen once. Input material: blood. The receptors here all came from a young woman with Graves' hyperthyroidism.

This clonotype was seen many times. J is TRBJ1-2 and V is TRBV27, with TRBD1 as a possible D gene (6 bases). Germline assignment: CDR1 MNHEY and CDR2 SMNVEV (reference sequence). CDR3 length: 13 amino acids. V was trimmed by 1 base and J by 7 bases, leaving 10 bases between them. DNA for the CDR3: TGTGCCAGCAGTTTATTGGGGGCGAGTGGCTACACCTTC. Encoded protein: CASSLLGASGYTF.

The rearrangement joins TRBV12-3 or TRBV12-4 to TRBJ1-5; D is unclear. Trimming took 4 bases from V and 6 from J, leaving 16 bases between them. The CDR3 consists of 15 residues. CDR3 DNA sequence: TGTGCCAGCAGTTCCCCGGCCAGTGCTGGTCAGCCCCAGCATTTT. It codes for CASSSPASAGQPQHF.

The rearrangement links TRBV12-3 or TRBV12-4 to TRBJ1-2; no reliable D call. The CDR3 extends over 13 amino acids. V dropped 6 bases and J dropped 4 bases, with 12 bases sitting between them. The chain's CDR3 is CASSPTELYGYTF. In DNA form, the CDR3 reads TGTGCCAGCAGCCCGACCGAACTCTATGGCTACACCTTC.

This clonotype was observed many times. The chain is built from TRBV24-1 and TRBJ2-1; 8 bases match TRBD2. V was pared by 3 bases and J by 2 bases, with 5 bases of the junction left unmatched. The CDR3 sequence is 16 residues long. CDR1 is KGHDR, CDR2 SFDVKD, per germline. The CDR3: CATSDPSGSTYNEQFF. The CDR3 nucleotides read TGTGCCACCAGTGATCCCAGCGGGAGCACCTACAATGAGCAGTTCTTC.

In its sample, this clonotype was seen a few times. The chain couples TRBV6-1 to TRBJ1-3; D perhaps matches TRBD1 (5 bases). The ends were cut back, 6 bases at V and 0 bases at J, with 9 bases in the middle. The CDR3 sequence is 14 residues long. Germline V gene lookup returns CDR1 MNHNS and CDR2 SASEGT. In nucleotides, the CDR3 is TGTGCCAGCAGAGGGGTGAGCTCTGGAAACACCATATATTTT. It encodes CASRGVSSGNTIYF.

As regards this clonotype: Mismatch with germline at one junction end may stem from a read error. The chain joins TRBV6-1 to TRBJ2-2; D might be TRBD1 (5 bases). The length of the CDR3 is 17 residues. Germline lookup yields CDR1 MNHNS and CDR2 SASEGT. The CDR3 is CAGRQGEGHPNTGELFF. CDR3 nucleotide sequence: TGTGCCGGCAGGCAGGGTGAAGGTCACCCGAACACCGGGGAGCTGTTTTTT.

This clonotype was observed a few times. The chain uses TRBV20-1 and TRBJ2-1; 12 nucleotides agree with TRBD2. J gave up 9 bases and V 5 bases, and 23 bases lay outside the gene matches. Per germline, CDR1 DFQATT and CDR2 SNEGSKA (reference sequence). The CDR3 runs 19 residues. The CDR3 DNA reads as TGCAGTGCTCCTCGAACCTTGACTAGCGGGGGTCCTCTTTCCCCTGAGCAGTTCTTC. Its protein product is CSAPRTLTSGGPLSPEQFF.

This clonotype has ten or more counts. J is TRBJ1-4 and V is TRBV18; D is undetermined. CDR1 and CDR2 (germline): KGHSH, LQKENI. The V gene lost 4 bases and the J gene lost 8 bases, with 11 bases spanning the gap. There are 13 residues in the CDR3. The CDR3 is CASSHGHGEKLFF. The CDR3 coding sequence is TGTGCCAGCTCACACGGGCACGGCGAAAAACTGTTTTTT.

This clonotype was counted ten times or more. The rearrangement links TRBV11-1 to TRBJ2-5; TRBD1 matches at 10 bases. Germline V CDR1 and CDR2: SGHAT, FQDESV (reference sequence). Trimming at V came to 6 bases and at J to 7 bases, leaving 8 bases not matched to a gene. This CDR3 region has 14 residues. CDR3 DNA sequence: TGTGCCAGCAGTCGGACAGGGGGACGTGGGACCCAGTACTTC. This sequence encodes CASSRTGGRGTQYF. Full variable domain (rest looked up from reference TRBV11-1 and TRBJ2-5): EAEVAQSPRYKITEKSQAVAFWCDPISGHATLYWYRQILGQGPELLVQFQDESVVDDSQLPKDRFSAERLKGVDSTLKIQPAELGDSAMYLCASSRTGGRGTQYFGPGTRLLVL.